Listed here is a single T cell receptor beta chain. The antigen is unknown. This entry comes from a study of CD8+CD57+ T cells in acquired aplastic anemia. The V and J ends lost 4 bases and 0 bases respectively, with 13 bases between them. CDR3 length: 15 amino acids. Germline CDR1 and CDR2: SGHNT and YYREEE (reference sequence). Findings and limits, study-wide: Patients and healthy controls showed no significant CD8+ Simpson's diversity difference.

Profiles of TCR beta VDJ and CDR3 were generated from a genomic DNA template. TCRdb recomputed calls from the reads with MiXCR, one row per CDR3 protein. Seen here are about 200,000 distinct CDR3 sequences, about a third observed once, and the top ten hold roughly 1.1%. The origin of this receptor is a human donor in good health, serving as a control. This chain connects TRBV5-4 to TRBJ1-2; no definite D call. The sample was sorted CD4+, CD8+, or CD8+CD57+ T cells (not recorded which) from PBMCs. Written as DNA, the CDR3 is TGTGCCAGCAGCGACCCTCTGCGTACTAACTATGGCTACACCTTC. This translates into CASSDPLRTNYGYTF.